This is a list of T cell receptor beta chains from one sample in a study of CD8+ T cells in alopecia areata. The method was immunoSEQ multiplex PCR; TCRdb's version includes in-frame clones alone and lacks a portion of them. The sample has some 130,000 clones, roughly 64% seen once; the top ten hold 5% to 7%. The sample consisted of CD4+ T cells sorted from blood, taken at week 0. Every receptor here comes from a human donor with alopecia areata. Each CDR3 is given with its conserved first and last residue. The D gene is left open where the match is weak. Some rows have no size entry. The others give once, few or many, or a class for an expanded clone.

j_gene: TRBJ2-3; abundance: few; v_gene: TRBV19; d_gene: TRBD2; CDR3aa: CASREAGGSQYF; CDR3nt: TGTGCCAGTAGAGAAGCGGGGGGATCGCAGTATTTT
j_gene: TRBJ2-3; abundance: .; v_gene: TRBV5-1; d_gene: .; CDR3aa: CASSSNTDTQYF; CDR3nt: TGCGCCAGCAGCTCAAACACAGATACGCAGTATTTT
j_gene: TRBJ1-5; abundance: .; v_gene: TRBV7-9; d_gene: .; CDR3aa: CASSFAGGSQPQHF; CDR3nt: TGTGCCAGCAGCTTTGCCGGGGGGAGTCAGCCCCAGCATTTT
j_gene: TRBJ1-2; abundance: .; v_gene: TRBV30; d_gene: .; CDR3aa: CAWTTGGPGYTF; CDR3nt: TGTGCCTGGACCACTGGGGGGCCTGGCTACACCTTC
j_gene: TRBJ2-1; abundance: .; v_gene: TRBV18; d_gene: .; CDR3aa: CASSPKTGYNEQFF; CDR3nt: TGTGCCAGCTCACCCAAGACGGGGTACAATGAGCAGTTCTTC
j_gene: TRBJ1-1; abundance: .; v_gene: TRBV4-1; d_gene: .; CDR3aa: CASSQLGLLNTEAFF; CDR3nt: TGCGCCAGCAGCCAACTAGGACTGCTGAACACTGAAGCTTTCTTT
j_gene: TRBJ2-3; abundance: .; v_gene: TRBV6-6; d_gene: .; CDR3aa: CASTETGSRDTQYF; CDR3nt: TGTGCCAGCACCGAAACAGGGAGTCGAGATACGCAGTATTTT
j_gene: TRBJ1-6; abundance: .; v_gene: TRBV4-1; d_gene: .; CDR3aa: CASSQVLRDKGSPLHF; CDR3nt: TGCGCCAGCAGCCAAGTTCTCCGGGACAAAGGATCACCCCTCCACTTT
j_gene: TRBJ2-1; abundance: .; v_gene: TRBV13; d_gene: .; CDR3aa: CASSLGARRDGNCVF; CDR3nt: TGTGCCAGCAGCTTAGGGGCCCGCCGGGACGGCAATTGCGTCTTC
j_gene: TRBJ2-3; abundance: .; v_gene: TRBV7-2; d_gene: TRBD2; CDR3aa: CASSLLGTSGGPSTDTQYF; CDR3nt: TGTGCCAGCAGCTTACTTGGGACTAGCGGGGGCCCTAGCACAGATACGCAGTATTTT
j_gene: TRBJ2-7; abundance: .; v_gene: TRBV15; d_gene: .; CDR3aa: CATSSRGYEQYF; CDR3nt: TGTGCCACCAGCAGCCGAGGGTACGAGCAGTACTTC
j_gene: TRBJ2-5; abundance: .; v_gene: TRBV5-1; d_gene: .; CDR3aa: CASSLDPEGTQYF; CDR3nt: TGCGCCAGCAGCTTGGACCCCGAAGGGACCCAGTACTTC
j_gene: TRBJ1-5; abundance: .; v_gene: TRBV30; d_gene: .; CDR3aa: CAWSSGASQHF; CDR3nt: TGTGCCTGGAGTTCCGGGGCTTCGCAGCATTTT
j_gene: TRBJ2-1; abundance: .; v_gene: TRBV7-8; d_gene: TRBD2; CDR3aa: CASSLVSGSGTHSAQFF; CDR3nt: TGTGCCAGCAGCTTAGTGTCGGGTAGCGGGACCCATAGCGCGCAGTTCTTC
j_gene: TRBJ1-1; abundance: .; v_gene: TRBV30; d_gene: .; CDR3aa: CAWSAQGATEAFF; CDR3nt: TGTGCCTGGAGTGCCCAGGGAGCAACTGAAGCTTTCTTT
j_gene: TRBJ1-5; abundance: few; v_gene: TRBV7-2; d_gene: .; CDR3aa: CASRAQGGNQPQHF; CDR3nt: TGTGCCAGCAGGGCACAGGGAGGCAATCAGCCCCAGCATTTT
j_gene: TRBJ2-7; abundance: .; v_gene: TRBV14; d_gene: .; CDR3aa: CASSQDRGRAYEQYF; CDR3nt: TGTGCCAGCAGCCAAGATCGGGGGAGAGCCTACGAGCAGTACTTC
j_gene: TRBJ2-7; abundance: .; v_gene: TRBV5-1; d_gene: .; CDR3aa: CASSLGDGAYEQYF; CDR3nt: TGCGCCAGCAGCTTGGGGGACGGAGCCTACGAGCAGTACTTC
j_gene: TRBJ1-1; abundance: few; v_gene: TRBV5-1; d_gene: TRBD1; CDR3aa: CASSLTGGNTEAFF; CDR3nt: TGCGCCAGCAGCTTGACAGGGGGGAACACTGAAGCTTTCTTT
j_gene: TRBJ2-6; abundance: .; v_gene: TRBV29-1; d_gene: .; CDR3aa: CSVGQLSGANVLTF; CDR3nt: TGCAGCGTTGGACAGCTCTCTGGGGCCAACGTCCTGACTTTC
j_gene: TRBJ2-5; abundance: .; v_gene: TRBV30; d_gene: .; CDR3aa: CAWSGVDETQYF; CDR3nt: TGTGCCTGGAGTGGAGTAGACGAGACCCAGTACTTC
j_gene: TRBJ1-1; abundance: .; v_gene: TRBV13; d_gene: TRBD1; CDR3aa: CASSHGDRENTEAFF; CDR3nt: TGTGCCAGCAGTCATGGGGACAGGGAGAACACTGAAGCTTTCTTT
j_gene: TRBJ2-7; abundance: .; v_gene: TRBV7-2; d_gene: TRBD1; CDR3aa: CASTLTGGTYEQYF; CDR3nt: TGTGCCAGCACCCTGACAGGGGGTACCTACGAGCAGTACTTC
j_gene: TRBJ2-5; abundance: .; v_gene: TRBV14; d_gene: .; CDR3aa: CASSPPGSETQYF; CDR3nt: TGTGCCAGCAGCCCCCCCGGCTCTGAGACCCAGTACTTC
j_gene: TRBJ1-5; abundance: few; v_gene: TRBV4-1; d_gene: .; CDR3aa: CASGGNNQPQHF; CDR3nt: TGCGCCAGTGGCGGGAACAATCAGCCCCAGCATTTT
j_gene: TRBJ2-2; abundance: .; v_gene: TRBV2; d_gene: TRBD1; CDR3aa: CASSRGTATNTGELFF; CDR3nt: TGTGCCAGCAGTCGAGGGACAGCTACGAACACCGGGGAGCTGTTTTTT
j_gene: TRBJ2-3; abundance: .; v_gene: TRBV9; d_gene: TRBD2; CDR3aa: CASSSSGGTDSTDTQYF; CDR3nt: TGTGCCAGCAGCTCCAGCGGGGGGACCGATAGCACAGATACGCAGTATTTT
j_gene: TRBJ1-1; abundance: .; v_gene: TRBV5-1; d_gene: .; CDR3aa: CASSWNGVNTEAFF; CDR3nt: TGCGCCAGCAGCTGGAACGGGGTGAACACTGAAGCTTTCTTT
j_gene: TRBJ1-5; abundance: once; v_gene: TRBV30; d_gene: .; CDR3aa: CAWQGDGQPQHF; CDR3nt: TGTGCCTGGCAAGGTGACGGTCAGCCCCAGCATTTT
j_gene: TRBJ1-5; abundance: .; v_gene: TRBV2; d_gene: .; CDR3aa: CASSEEGQPQHF; CDR3nt: TGTGCCAGCAGTGAAGAAGGTCAGCCCCAGCATTTT
j_gene: TRBJ1-2; abundance: .; v_gene: TRBV30; d_gene: .; CDR3aa: CAWSVTAYGYTF; CDR3nt: TGTGCCTGGAGTGTTACAGCCTATGGCTACACCTTC
j_gene: TRBJ1-2; abundance: .; v_gene: TRBV30; d_gene: TRBD1; CDR3aa: CAWTIIRDSNYGYTF; CDR3nt: TGTGCCTGGACAATCATCCGGGACAGCAACTATGGCTACACCTTC
j_gene: TRBJ1-1; abundance: .; v_gene: TRBV30; d_gene: .; CDR3aa: CAFRLNTEAFF; CDR3nt: TGTGCCTTCCGACTGAACACTGAAGCTTTCTTT
j_gene: TRBJ1-3; abundance: few; v_gene: TRBV29-1; d_gene: .; CDR3aa: CSVATGGNTIYF; CDR3nt: TGCAGCGTTGCCACGGGAGGAAACACCATATATTTT
j_gene: TRBJ2-3; abundance: once; v_gene: TRBV2; d_gene: .; CDR3aa: CASNQGPDTQYF; CDR3nt: TGTGCCAGCAACCAAGGACCGGATACGCAGTATTTT
j_gene: TRBJ2-7; abundance: .; v_gene: TRBV4-3; d_gene: .; CDR3aa: CASSQEFGREQYF; CDR3nt: TGCGCCAGCAGCCAAGAATTCGGGCGGGAGCAGTACTTC
j_gene: TRBJ1-1; abundance: .; v_gene: TRBV30; d_gene: TRBD1; CDR3aa: CAWTPGGVKAFF; CDR3nt: TGTGCCTGGACCCCAGGGGGGGTTAAAGCTTTCTTT
j_gene: TRBJ1-2; abundance: .; v_gene: TRBV20-1; d_gene: .; CDR3aa: CSAKAVYYTF; CDR3nt: TGCAGTGCTAAGGCCGTCTACTACACCTTC
j_gene: TRBJ1-2; abundance: .; v_gene: TRBV6-5; d_gene: TRBD1; CDR3aa: CASSYSRGQNGYTF; CDR3nt: TGTGCCAGCAGTTACTCAAGGGGACAGAATGGCTACACCTTC
j_gene: TRBJ1-1; abundance: .; v_gene: TRBV7-9; d_gene: .; CDR3aa: CASSGGGSMNTEAFF; CDR3nt: TGTGCCAGCAGCGGCGGGGGGAGCATGAACACTGAAGCTTTCTTT
j_gene: TRBJ1-6; abundance: once; v_gene: TRBV15; d_gene: .; CDR3aa: CATTSGDSPLHF; CDR3nt: TGTGCCACCACCTCGGGCGATTCACCCCTCCACTTT
j_gene: TRBJ2-1; abundance: .; v_gene: TRBV14; d_gene: TRBD2; CDR3aa: CASSPFPGGEQFF; CDR3nt: TGTGCCAGCAGCCCCTTCCCGGGGGGTGAGCAGTTCTTC
j_gene: TRBJ2-7; abundance: .; v_gene: TRBV29-1; d_gene: .; CDR3aa: CSVEETSVGEQYF; CDR3nt: TGCAGCGTTGAAGAGACAAGCGTGGGTGAGCAGTACTTC
j_gene: TRBJ1-2; abundance: .; v_gene: TRBV6-5; d_gene: .; CDR3aa: CASRGLNYGYTF; CDR3nt: TGTGCCAGCAGGGGCCTAAACTATGGCTACACCTTC
j_gene: TRBJ1-2; abundance: .; v_gene: TRBV10-3; d_gene: .; CDR3aa: CAISEGGNSGYTF; CDR3nt: TGTGCCATCAGTGAAGGAGGGAACTCTGGCTACACCTTC
j_gene: TRBJ2-5; abundance: .; v_gene: TRBV7-9; d_gene: .; CDR3aa: CASSSLQGETQYF; CDR3nt: TGTGCCAGCAGCTCCCTGCAGGGAGAGACCCAGTACTTC
j_gene: TRBJ2-1; abundance: .; v_gene: TRBV29-1; d_gene: .; CDR3aa: CSVVRGDSYNEQFF; CDR3nt: TGCAGCGTTGTCCGCGGGGACTCCTACAATGAGCAGTTCTTC
j_gene: TRBJ1-1; abundance: few; v_gene: TRBV30; d_gene: TRBD1; CDR3aa: CARGRDRNTEAFF; CDR3nt: TGTGCCAGGGGTCGGGACAGGAACACTGAAGCTTTCTTT
j_gene: TRBJ2-1; abundance: .; v_gene: TRBV9; d_gene: TRBD2; CDR3aa: CASSVAGGSYNEQFF; CDR3nt: TGTGCCAGCAGCGTAGCGGGGGGCTCCTACAATGAGCAGTTCTTC
j_gene: TRBJ2-2; abundance: .; v_gene: TRBV23-1; d_gene: .; CDR3aa: CASKQSGELFF; CDR3nt: TGCGCCAGCAAACAGTCCGGGGAGCTGTTTTTT
j_gene: TRBJ2-1; abundance: many; v_gene: TRBV18; d_gene: .; CDR3aa: CASSPRWGNEQFF; CDR3nt: TGTGCCAGCTCACCACGGTGGGGCAATGAGCAGTTCTTC
j_gene: TRBJ1-2; abundance: .; v_gene: TRBV6-6; d_gene: TRBD1; CDR3aa: CASSRPTGDSSF; CDR3nt: TGTGCCAGCAGTAGACCGACAGGGGACTCCTCCTTC
j_gene: TRBJ1-1; abundance: .; v_gene: TRBV25-1; d_gene: TRBD1; CDR3aa: CASSYNPGQASF; CDR3nt: TGTGCCAGCAGTTACAATCCGGGACAGGCTTCGTTT
j_gene: TRBJ1-5; abundance: .; v_gene: TRBV2; d_gene: TRBD1; CDR3aa: CASSSRTGRQPQHF; CDR3nt: TGTGCCAGCAGCTCGCGGACAGGGCGGCAGCCCCAGCATTTT
j_gene: TRBJ2-5; abundance: .; v_gene: TRBV21-1; d_gene: .; CDR3aa: CASSSRWVYGETQYF; CDR3nt: TGTGCCAGCAGCTCCCGCTGGGTCTATGGGGAGACCCAGTACTTC